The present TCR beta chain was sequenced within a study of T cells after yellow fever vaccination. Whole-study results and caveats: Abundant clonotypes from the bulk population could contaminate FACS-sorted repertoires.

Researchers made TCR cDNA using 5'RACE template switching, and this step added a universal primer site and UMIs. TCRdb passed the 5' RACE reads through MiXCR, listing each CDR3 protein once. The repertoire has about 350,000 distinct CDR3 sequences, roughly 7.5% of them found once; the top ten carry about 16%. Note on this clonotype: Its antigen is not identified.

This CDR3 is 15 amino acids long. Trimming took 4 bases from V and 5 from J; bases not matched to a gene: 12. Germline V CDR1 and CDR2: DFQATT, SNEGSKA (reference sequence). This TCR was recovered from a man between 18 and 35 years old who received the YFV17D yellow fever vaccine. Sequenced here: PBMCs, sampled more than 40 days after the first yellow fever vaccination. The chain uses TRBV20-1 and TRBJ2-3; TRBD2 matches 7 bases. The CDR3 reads CSAIHLAGVVDTQYF. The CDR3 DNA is TGCAGTGCTATCCACCTTGCGGGGGTGGTAGATACGCAGTATTTT.